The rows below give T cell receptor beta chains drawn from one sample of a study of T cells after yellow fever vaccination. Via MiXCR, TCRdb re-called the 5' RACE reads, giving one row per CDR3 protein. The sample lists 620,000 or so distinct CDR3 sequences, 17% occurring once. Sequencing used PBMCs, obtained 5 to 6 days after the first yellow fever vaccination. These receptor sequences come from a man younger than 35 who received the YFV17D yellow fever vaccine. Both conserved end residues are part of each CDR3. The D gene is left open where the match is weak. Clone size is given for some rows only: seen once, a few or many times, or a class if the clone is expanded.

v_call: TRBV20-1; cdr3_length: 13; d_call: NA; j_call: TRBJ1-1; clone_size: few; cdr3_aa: CSASTTGNTEAFF; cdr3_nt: TGCAGTGCGAGCACCACAGGGAACACTGAAGCTTTCTTT
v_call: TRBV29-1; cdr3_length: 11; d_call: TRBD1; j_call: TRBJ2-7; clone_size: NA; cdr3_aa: CSASRDREQYF; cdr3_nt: TGCAGCGCGTCCCGGGACAGGGAGCAGTACTTC
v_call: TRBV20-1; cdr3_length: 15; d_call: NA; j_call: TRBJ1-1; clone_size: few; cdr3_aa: CSARDFQGLNTEAFF; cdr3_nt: TGCAGTGCTAGGGACTTTCAGGGGTTGAACACTGAAGCTTTCTTT
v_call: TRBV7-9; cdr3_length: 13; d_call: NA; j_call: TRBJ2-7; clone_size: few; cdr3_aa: CASSLPSTSEQYF; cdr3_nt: TGTGCCAGCAGCTTACCTTCTACAAGCGAGCAGTACTTC
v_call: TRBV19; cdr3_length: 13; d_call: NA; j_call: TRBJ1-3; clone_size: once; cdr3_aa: CASSSFSGNTIYF; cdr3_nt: TGTGCCAGTAGTTCATTCTCTGGAAACACCATATATTTT
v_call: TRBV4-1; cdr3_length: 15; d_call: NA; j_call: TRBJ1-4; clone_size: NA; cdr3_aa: CASSQVPEINEKLFF; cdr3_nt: TGCGCCAGCAGCCAAGTCCCCGAAATCAATGAAAAACTGTTTTTT
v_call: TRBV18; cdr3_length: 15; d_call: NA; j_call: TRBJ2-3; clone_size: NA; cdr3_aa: CASSPPNRAADTQYF; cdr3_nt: TGTGCCAGCTCACCACCGAACAGGGCGGCAGATACGCAGTATTTT
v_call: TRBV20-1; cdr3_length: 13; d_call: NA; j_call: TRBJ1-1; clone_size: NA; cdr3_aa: CSARPGANTEAFF; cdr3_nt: TGCAGTGCAAGACCAGGGGCGAACACTGAAGCTTTCTTT
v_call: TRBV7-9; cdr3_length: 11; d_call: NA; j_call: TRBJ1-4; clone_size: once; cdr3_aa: CASSSSEKLFF; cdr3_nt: TGTGCCAGCAGCTCTTCCGAAAAACTGTTTTTT
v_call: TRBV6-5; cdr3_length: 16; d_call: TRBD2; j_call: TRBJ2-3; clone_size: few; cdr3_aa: CASSLPGTSGARTQYF; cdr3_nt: TGTGCCAGCAGTTTGCCCGGGACTAGCGGGGCCCGGACGCAGTATTTT
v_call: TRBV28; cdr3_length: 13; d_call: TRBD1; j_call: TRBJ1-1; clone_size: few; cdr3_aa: CASSFEDRVMAFF; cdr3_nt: TGTGCCAGCAGTTTTGAGGACAGGGTGATGGCTTTCTTT
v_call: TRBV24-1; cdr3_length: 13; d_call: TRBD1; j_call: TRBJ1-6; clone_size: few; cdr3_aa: CATGQGFNSPLHF; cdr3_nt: TGTGCCACCGGACAGGGGTTTAATTCACCCCTCCACTTT
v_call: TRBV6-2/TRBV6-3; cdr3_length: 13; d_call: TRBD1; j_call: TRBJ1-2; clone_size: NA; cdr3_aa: CATRPTGGDGYTF; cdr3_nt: TGTGCCACCAGACCCACAGGGGGCGACGGCTACACCTTC
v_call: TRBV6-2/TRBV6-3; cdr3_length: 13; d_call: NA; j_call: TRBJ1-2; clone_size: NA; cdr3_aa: CASSYGAGDGYTF; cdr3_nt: TGTGCCAGCAGTTACGGCGCAGGGGATGGCTACACCTTC
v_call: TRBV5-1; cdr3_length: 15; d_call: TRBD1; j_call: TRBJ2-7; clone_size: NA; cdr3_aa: CASSSWTGPTGEQYF; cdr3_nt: TGCGCCAGCAGCTCCTGGACAGGGCCGACGGGTGAGCAGTACTTC
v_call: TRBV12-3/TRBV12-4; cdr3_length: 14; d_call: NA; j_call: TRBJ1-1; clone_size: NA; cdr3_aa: CASSLDDGNTEAFF; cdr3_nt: TGTGCCAGCAGTTTAGACGACGGAAACACTGAAGCTTTCTTT
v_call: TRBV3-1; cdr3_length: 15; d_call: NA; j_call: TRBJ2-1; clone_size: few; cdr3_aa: CASTGGRDIYNEQFF; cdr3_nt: TGTGCCAGCACCGGTGGAAGGGACATTTACAATGAGCAGTTCTTC
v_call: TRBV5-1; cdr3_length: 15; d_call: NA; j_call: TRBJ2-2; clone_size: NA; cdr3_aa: CASSLGTRNTGELFF; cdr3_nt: TGCGCCAGCAGCCTGGGGACAAGGAACACCGGGGAGCTGTTTTTT
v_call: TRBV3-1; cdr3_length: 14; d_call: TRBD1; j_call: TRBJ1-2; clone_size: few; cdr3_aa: CASSLGQAIYGYTF; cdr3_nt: TGTGCCAGCAGCCTCGGACAGGCGATCTATGGCTACACCTTC
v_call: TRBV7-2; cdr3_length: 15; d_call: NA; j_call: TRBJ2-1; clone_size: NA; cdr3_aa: CASSSSRGAHNEQFF; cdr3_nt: TGTGCCAGCAGCTCTAGCAGGGGCGCCCACAATGAGCAGTTCTTC
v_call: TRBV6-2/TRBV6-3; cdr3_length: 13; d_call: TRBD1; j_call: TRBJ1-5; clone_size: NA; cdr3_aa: CASRDRVRQPQHF; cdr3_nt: TGTGCCAGCAGAGACAGGGTTAGGCAGCCCCAGCATTTT
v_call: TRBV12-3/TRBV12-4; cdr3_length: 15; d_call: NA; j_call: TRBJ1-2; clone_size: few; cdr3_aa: CASSSGGLIIYGYTF; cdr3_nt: TGTGCCAGCAGTTCGGGGGGATTGATCATCTATGGCTACACCTTC
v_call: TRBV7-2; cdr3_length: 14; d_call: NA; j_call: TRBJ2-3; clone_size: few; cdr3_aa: CASSPSWGSDTQYF; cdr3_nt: TGTGCCAGCAGCCCCTCCTGGGGGTCAGATACGCAGTATTTT
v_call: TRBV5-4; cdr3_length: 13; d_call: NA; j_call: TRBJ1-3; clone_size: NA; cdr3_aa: CAGAGDTGNTIYF; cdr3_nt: TGTGCCGGGGCGGGGGATACTGGAAACACCATATATTTT
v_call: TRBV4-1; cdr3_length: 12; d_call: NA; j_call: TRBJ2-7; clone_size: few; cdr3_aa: CASSQQGGEQYF; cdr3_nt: TGCGCCAGCAGCCAACAGGGTGGAGAGCAGTACTTC
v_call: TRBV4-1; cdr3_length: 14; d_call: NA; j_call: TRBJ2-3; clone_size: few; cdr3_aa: CASGTERGTDTQYF; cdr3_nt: TGCGCCAGCGGGACTGAGCGGGGCACAGATACGCAGTATTTT
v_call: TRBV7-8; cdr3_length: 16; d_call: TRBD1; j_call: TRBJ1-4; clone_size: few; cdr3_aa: CASSSGQHLTNEKLFF; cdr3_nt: TGTGCCAGCAGCTCGGGACAGCACTTAACTAATGAAAAACTGTTTTTT
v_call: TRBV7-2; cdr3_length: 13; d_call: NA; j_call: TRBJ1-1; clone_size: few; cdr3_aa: CASSLISTSGAFF; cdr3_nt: TGTGCCAGCAGCTTAATATCTACTTCGGGGGCTTTCTTT
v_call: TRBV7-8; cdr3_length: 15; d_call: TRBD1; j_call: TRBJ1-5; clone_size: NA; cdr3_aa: CASSLAGGQNQPQHF; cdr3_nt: TGTGCCAGCAGCTTGGCAGGGGGCCAGAATCAGCCCCAGCATTTT
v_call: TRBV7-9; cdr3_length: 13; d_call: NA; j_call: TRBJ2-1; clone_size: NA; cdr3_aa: CASSLIGNNEQFF; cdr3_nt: TGTGCCAGCAGCTTAATAGGGAACAATGAGCAGTTCTTC
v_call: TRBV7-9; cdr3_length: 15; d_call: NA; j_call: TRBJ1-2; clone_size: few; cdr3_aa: CASSPDDSFSYGYTF; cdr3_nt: TGTGCCAGCAGCCCAGATGACAGCTTTAGCTATGGCTACACCTTC
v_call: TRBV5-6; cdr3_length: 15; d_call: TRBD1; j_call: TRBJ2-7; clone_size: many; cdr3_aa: CASSLDRGLLGEQYF; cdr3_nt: TGTGCCAGCAGCTTGGACAGGGGTCTGTTGGGAGAGCAGTACTTC
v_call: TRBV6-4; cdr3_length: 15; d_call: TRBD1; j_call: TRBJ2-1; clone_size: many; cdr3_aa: CASSDTTGAYNEQFF; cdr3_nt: TGTGCCAGCAGTGACACCACAGGGGCGTACAATGAGCAGTTCTTC